Listed here are 23 T cell receptor beta chains from one sample, sequenced in a study of response to subunit inactivated influenza vaccine. One entry per CDR3 protein, called by TCRdb with MiXCR from the RT-PCR reads. The data contain hundreds of thousands of distinct CDR3 sequences, about 15% of them singletons. The material was CD4+ T cells sorted from PBMCs, obtained about 23 months after vaccination. These receptors originate from a man between 50 and 75 years old who received an inactivated influenza vaccine.

The chain has TRBV19 and TRBJ2-4, with 9 bases matching TRBD1. Germline lookup yields CDR1 LNHDA and CDR2 SQIVND (reference sequence). Trimming removed 4 bases from V and 7 bases from J; junction bases left unmatched: 2. There are 13 residues in the CDR3. As DNA, the CDR3 is TGTGCCAGTAGTAGGACAGGGGACAACATTCAGTACTTC. This codes for CASSRTGDNIQYF.

The V call is TRBV6-5, the J call TRBJ1-1, with D uncertain. CDR1 and CDR2 (germline): MNHEY, SVGAGI. CDR3 length: 17 amino acids. Trimming stripped 4 bases from V and 1 base from J, with 19 bases between. The CDR3 nucleotides are TGTGCCAGCAGTTTCCGGGCCACTAGGACGGGGAACACTGAAGCTTTCTTT. It is translated as CASSFRATRTGNTEAFF.

The chain has TRBV4-1 and TRBJ2-7; TRBD2 might be the D (5 bases). The V and J ends lost 0 bases and 3 bases respectively, with 12 bases between them. From germline, CDR1 is MGHRA and CDR2 YSYEKL. This CDR3 comprises 15 residues. The CDR3 coding sequence is TGCGCCAGCAGCCAAGAATCTAGCCTTCTCTACGAGCAGTACTTC. This sequence encodes CASSQESSLLYEQYF.

This clonotype was picked up a small number of times. The CDR3 region is CASSQDLGLAGQETQYF. The DNA of the CDR3 is TGCGCCAGCAGCCAAGATTTGGGACTAGCGGGCCAAGAGACCCAGTACTTC. V and J are TRBV4-1 and TRBJ2-5; 12 bases agree with TRBD2. The ends lost 0 bases at V and 1 base at J; junction bases unmatched: 3. Germline lookup yields CDR1 MGHRA and CDR2 YSYEKL. This CDR3 is 17 amino acids long.

The rearrangement uses TRBV6-1 and TRBJ2-3; D remains ambiguous. CDR1 MNHNS and CDR2 SASEGT come from the germline V gene. The CDR3 spans 14 residues. Trimming took off 8 bases at V and 2 bases at J, with 14 bases between the two ends. CDR3 coding DNA: TGTGCCAGCTCCTGGGCCTTAGACACAGATACGCAGTATTTT. It specifies CASSWALDTDTQYF.

In this sample, this clonotype turned up a few times. V gene TRBV18 combines with J gene TRBJ2-1; tentatively, D is TRBD1 or TRBD2 (6 bases each). Germline V lookup: CDR1 KGHSH, CDR2 LQKENI. CDR3 length: 16 residues. The V end lost 5 bases, the J end lost 9 bases, and 23 bases lay between the germline ends. The DNA for the CDR3 is TGTGCCAGCTCATCAACCCGACAGGCCATCGGGGGTGAGCAGTTCTTC. It codes for CASSSTRQAIGGEQFF.

This clonotype turned up a few times. The J gene is TRBJ1-4, the V gene TRBV10-3; a possible D gene is TRBD1 (5 bases). CDR1 and CDR2 (germline): ENHRY, SYGVKD. The CDR3 sequence is 13 residues long. V lost 10 bases, J lost 3 bases, and 12 bases lay in between. This CDR3 reads CATRDGANEKLFF. CDR3 in DNA: TGTGCCACCAGGGACGGAGCTAATGAAAAACTGTTTTTT.

The V and J genes are TRBV4-2 and TRBJ2-6; no clear D. Germline V gene data show CDR1 as LGHNA and CDR2 as YNFKEQ. The V and J ends lost 2 bases and 0 bases respectively, with 8 bases between them. There are 16 residues in the CDR3. In nucleotides, the CDR3 is TGTGCCAGCAGCCAAAAGCTAAGCTCTGGGGCCAACGTCCTGACTTTC. As protein: CASSQKLSSGANVLTF.

This clonotype was picked up a small number of times. The V call is TRBV6-2 or TRBV6-3, the J call TRBJ1-1; D is uncertain. V gave up 8 bases and J gave up 0 bases, with 16 bases separating them. This CDR3 has 15 amino acids. Looked up from germline, CDR1 is MNHEY and CDR2 is SVGEGT. In DNA form, the CDR3 reads TGTGCCAGCCCCGGGGAGAAGGAGATGAACACTGAAGCTTTCTTT. It yields the protein CASPGEKEMNTEAFF.

This rearrangement joins TRBV20-1 to TRBJ2-7; 9 bases align to TRBD2. The CDR3 loop spans 15 amino acids. Germline V gene sequence: CDR1 DFQATT, CDR2 SNEGSKA (reference sequence). V shed 2 bases, J shed 3 bases, and the junction held 8 bases outside the gene matches. Here the CDR3 reads CSARSQRGANYEQYF. As DNA, the CDR3 is TGCAGTGCTAGATCTCAGCGGGGGGCAAACTACGAGCAGTACTTC.

A few counts support this clonotype. This chain connects TRBV18 to TRBJ2-1; TRBD2 agrees at 11 bases. Germline V gene sequence: CDR1 KGHSH, CDR2 LQKENI. The CDR3 runs to 15 residues. V dropped 1 base and J dropped 5; count of bases not matched to a gene: 1. Here the CDR3 reads CASSPLAGGNNEQFF. The CDR3 DNA is TGTGCCAGCTCACCACTAGCGGGGGGGAACAATGAGCAGTTCTTC.

This clonotype was recorded a few times. This sequence joins TRBV3-1 and TRBJ1-5; no definite D call. Germline assignment: CDR1 LGHDT and CDR2 YNNKEL (reference sequence). V shed 1 base and J shed 6 bases, with 7 bases lying between them. CDR3 length: 13 amino acids. The CDR3 loop is CASSQATGQPQHF. Written as DNA, the CDR3 is TGTGCCAGCAGCCAAGCGACCGGTCAGCCCCAGCATTTT.

The table lists this clonotype with a few counts. This rearrangement joins TRBV18 to TRBJ1-1; D may be TRBD1 (5 bases). The CDR3 loop spans 15 amino acids. Germline CDR1 is KGHSH and CDR2 is LQKENI. V lost 3 bases and J 5 bases, leaving 16 bases between the germline ends. CDR3: CASSPSTERRTEAFF. CDR3 coding DNA: TGTGCCAGCTCACCCTCGACAGAGAGGAGGACTGAAGCTTTCTTT.

This clonotype was detected a few times. The chain couples TRBV6-5 to TRBJ1-4; D remains unclear. The CDR3 runs to 14 residues. Trimming cost V 2 bases and J 5 bases, with 9 bases left between them. Germline CDR1 and CDR2: MNHEY and SVGAGI. CDR3 sequence reads: CASSYGQRNEKLFF. In DNA form, the CDR3 reads TGTGCCAGCAGTTACGGGCAGAGAAATGAAAAACTGTTTTTT.

The rearrangement joins TRBV7-2 to TRBJ2-1, with D perhaps TRBD2 (5 bases). V lost 3 bases and J 6 bases, leaving 12 bases between the germline ends. The CDR3 is made up of 14 amino acids. Looked up from germline, CDR1 is SGHTA and CDR2 is FQGNSA. The CDR3 protein is CASSFSDFANEQFF. The CDR3 DNA reads TGTGCCAGCAGCTTCTCGGACTTCGCCAATGAGCAGTTCTTC.

The chain has TRBV21-1 and TRBJ1-1; the D segment call TRBD1 is taken from the table without a DNA check. TRBV21-1 is annotated as a pseudogene. The CDR3 sequence is 15 residues long. This chain's CDR3 is CASSPDRGENTEAFF. The CDR3 nucleotides are TGTGCCAGCAGCCCTGACAGGGGAGAGAACACTGAAGCTTTCTTT.

The rearrangement joins TRBV11-2 to TRBJ2-3; 7 nucleotides line up with TRBD2. The V segment lost 5 bases and the J segment 4 bases; nucleotides outside the gene matches: 9. The CDR3 covers 15 residues. From germline, CDR1 is SGHAT and CDR2 FQNNGV. The CDR3 region is CASSPRAGSSDTQYF. The DNA of the CDR3 is TGTGCCAGCAGCCCCAGAGCGGGAAGTTCAGATACGCAGTATTTT.

This clonotype was picked up a small number of times. The rearrangement joins TRBV5-1 to TRBJ1-5; 8 nucleotides align to TRBD1. The CDR3 runs to 15 residues. V lost 3 bases, J lost 4 bases, and 6 bases stayed unmatched. From germline, CDR1 is SGHRS and CDR2 YFSETQ. The CDR3 nucleotides read TGCGCCAGCAGCTGGTCAGGACAGGGTAATCAGCCCCAGCATTTT. Translation: CASSWSGQGNQPQHF.

Only one count was recorded for this clonotype. The rearrangement joins TRBV7-8 to TRBJ2-5, with 10 bases fitting TRBD2. The ends lost 1 base at V and 5 bases at J; junction bases unmatched: 7. This CDR3 region has 16 residues. Germline CDR1 reads SGHVS; CDR2 reads FQNEAQ. CDR3 in DNA: TGTGCCAGCAGCTTAGAGGCGGGACTAGCGTACGAGACCCAGTACTTC. It encodes CASSLEAGLAYETQYF.

This clonotype was picked up a small number of times. The chain links TRBV20-1 to TRBJ2-5; weak D call: TRBD2 (7 bases). Germline CDR1 and CDR2: DFQATT and SNEGSKA (reference sequence). Trimming pared 6 bases from V and 7 bases from J, leaving 21 bases between. This CDR3 comprises 14 residues. Here the CDR3 DNA reads TGCAGTGCCCACAATGCGGGGGCAGGGGTGACCCAGTACTTC. Its protein is CSAHNAGAGVTQYF.

This clonotype came up a few times. This chain's CDR3 is CASSLMGGASTDTQYF. Written as DNA, the CDR3 is TGTGCCAGCAGCTTAATGGGGGGCGCGTCCACAGATACGCAGTATTTT. This rearrangement joins TRBV7-2 to TRBJ2-3, with D perhaps TRBD1 or TRBD2 (6 bases each). Germline V lookup: CDR1 SGHTA, CDR2 FQGNSA. The CDR3 has 16 residues. The ends were cut back, 2 bases at V and 2 bases at J, with 14 bases in the middle.

This clonotype was seen a few times. This sequence joins TRBV6-1 and TRBJ1-2; D gene ambiguous. This CDR3 region has 16 residues. Germline V gene lookup returns CDR1 MNHNS and CDR2 SASEGT. Trimming cost V 1 base and J 7 bases, with 19 bases left between them. CDR3 sequence (DNA): TGTGCCAGCAGTGAAGGGAGGGTCAGTTGGAGTAGTGGCTACACCTTC. It codes for CASSEGRVSWSSGYTF.

A few counts support this clonotype. CDR3 sequence: CASSQVNLGFTDTQYF. DNA of the CDR3: TGCGCCAGCAGCCAAGTCAATCTAGGCTTCACAGATACGCAGTATTTT. The V and J genes are TRBV4-1 and TRBJ2-3; no firm D call. The CDR3 runs 16 residues. Germline assignment: CDR1 MGHRA and CDR2 YSYEKL. V was clipped by 1 base and J by 2 bases, with 13 bases between them.